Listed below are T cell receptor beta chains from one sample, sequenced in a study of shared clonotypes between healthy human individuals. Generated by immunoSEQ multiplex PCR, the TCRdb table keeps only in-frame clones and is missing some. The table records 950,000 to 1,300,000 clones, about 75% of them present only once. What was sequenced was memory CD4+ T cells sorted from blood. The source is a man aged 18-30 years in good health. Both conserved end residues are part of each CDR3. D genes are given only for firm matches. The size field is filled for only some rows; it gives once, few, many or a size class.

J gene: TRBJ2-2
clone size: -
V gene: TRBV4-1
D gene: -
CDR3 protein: CASSQVVGAPGELFF
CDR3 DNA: TGCGCCAGCAGCCAAGTTGTGGGAGCCCCCGGGGAGCTGTTTTTT

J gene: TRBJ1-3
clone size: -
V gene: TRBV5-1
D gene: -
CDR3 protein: CASSGGDTGNTIYF
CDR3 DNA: TGCGCCAGCAGCGGGGGGGACACAGGAAACACCATATATTTT

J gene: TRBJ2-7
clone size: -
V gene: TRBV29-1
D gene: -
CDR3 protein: CSVAPAPYEQYF
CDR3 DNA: TGCAGCGTCGCCCCGGCCCCCTACGAGCAGTACTTC

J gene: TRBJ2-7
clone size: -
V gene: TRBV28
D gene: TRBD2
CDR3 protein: CASTSGGYSYEQYF
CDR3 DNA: TGTGCCAGCACTAGCGGGGGTTATTCCTACGAGCAGTACTTC

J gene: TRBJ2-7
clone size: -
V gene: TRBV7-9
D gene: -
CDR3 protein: CASSLVGVYEQYF
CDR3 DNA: TGTGCCAGCAGCTTAGTGGGGGTTTACGAGCAGTACTTC

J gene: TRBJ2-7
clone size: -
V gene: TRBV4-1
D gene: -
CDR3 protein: CASSQLRAGNEQYF
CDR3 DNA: TGCGCCAGCAGCCAACTACGTGCTGGGAACGAGCAGTACTTC

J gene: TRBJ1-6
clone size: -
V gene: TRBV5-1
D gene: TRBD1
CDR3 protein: CASSPGAGGNNSPLHF
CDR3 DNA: TGCGCCAGCAGCCCCGGGGCAGGGGGGAATAATTCACCCCTCCACTTT

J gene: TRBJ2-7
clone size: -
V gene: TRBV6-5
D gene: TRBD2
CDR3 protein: CASSYSEAGGLYEQYF
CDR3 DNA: TGTGCCAGCAGTTACTCGGAAGCGGGAGGGCTCTACGAGCAGTACTTC

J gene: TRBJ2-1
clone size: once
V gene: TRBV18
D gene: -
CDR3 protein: CASSPAGKQFF
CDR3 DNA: TGTGCCAGCTCACCGGCAGGGAAGCAGTTCTTC

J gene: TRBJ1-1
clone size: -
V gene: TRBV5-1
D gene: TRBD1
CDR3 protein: CASSSLPGQGLSTEAFF
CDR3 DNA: TGCGCCAGCAGCTCACTCCCGGGACAGGGGTTATCCACTGAAGCTTTCTTT

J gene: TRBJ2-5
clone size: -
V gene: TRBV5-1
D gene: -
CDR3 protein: CASSEGHHQETQYF
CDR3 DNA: TGCGCCAGCAGCGAGGGACACCACCAAGAGACCCAGTACTTC

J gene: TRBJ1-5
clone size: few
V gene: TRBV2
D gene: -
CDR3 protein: CASRRGNSNQPQHF
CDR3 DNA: TGTGCCAGCAGAAGAGGTAATAGCAATCAGCCCCAGCATTTT

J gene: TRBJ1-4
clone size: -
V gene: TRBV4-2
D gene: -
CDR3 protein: CASSQGFGHGVIGRPNEKLFF
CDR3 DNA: TGTGCCAGCAGCCAAGGGTTCGGACACGGAGTTATCGGGAGACCGAATGAAAAACTGTTTTTT